Each of the 18 T cell receptor beta chains below was sequenced from the same sample in a study of T cells in localized non-small cell lung cancer. Method: immunoSEQ multiplex PCR; TCRdb's copy keeps in-frame clones and lacks some. The top ten clones hold around 6.9% of a sample with some 1,600 clones, 30% to 45% of them seen once. Specimen: lung tumor tissue, collected before any cancer treatment. The receptor set was obtained from a female donor older than 55 with stage I lung adenocarcinoma.

V usage is TRBV9 and J usage is TRBJ2-4; D may be TRBD1 (6 bases). The CDR3 is 13 residues long. V gave up 4 bases and J gave up 7 bases, with 12 bases separating them. CDR1 is SGDLS, CDR2 YYNGEE, per germline. CDR3 loop: CASSLGQGNIQYF. The CDR3 DNA is TGTGCCAGCAGCCTGGGGCAGGGGAACATTCAGTACTTC.

The gene calls are TRBV9 and TRBJ2-7, with TRBD2 matching 13 bases. From germline, CDR1 is SGDLS and CDR2 YYNGEE. J was trimmed by 5 bases and V by 2 bases; bases with no gene match: 7. This CDR3 is built from 16 residues. This chain's CDR3 is CASSVGLAGVGHEQYF. CDR3 bases: TGTGCCAGCAGCGTCGGACTAGCGGGAGTCGGCCACGAGCAGTACTTC.

This chain uses TRBV30 with TRBJ1-2; D gene ambiguous. This CDR3 comprises 12 residues. Germline CDR1 reads GTSNPN; CDR2 reads SVGIG (reference sequence). V lost 1 base, J lost 5 bases, and 8 bases lay in between. The CDR3 DNA reads TGTGCCTGGAGTGAGAGATTTTATGGCTACACCTTC. Its protein is CAWSERFYGYTF.

The chain employs TRBV19 and TRBJ1-4; TRBD1 might be the D (6 bases). Per germline, CDR1 LNHDA and CDR2 SQIVND (reference sequence). The CDR3 consists of 14 residues. Trimming left V 2 bases short and J 7 bases short, with 11 bases between. The DNA of the CDR3 is TGTGCCAGTAGTATACAGGGGCCGCGTGAAAAACTGTTTTTT. Residues: CASSIQGPREKLFF.

This chain links TRBV11-3 with TRBJ1-1; D remains ambiguous. Germline loops: CDR1 SGHNT, CDR2 YENEEA. V was pared by 5 bases and J by 5 bases, with 18 bases between. The CDR3 runs to 15 residues. This chain's CDR3 is CASSPARGRGTEAFF. The CDR3 region has the DNA TGTGCCAGCAGCCCCGCCCGCGGGCGAGGGACTGAAGCTTTCTTT.

This clone was observed a few times. This chain connects TRBV6-8 to TRBJ1-2; 7 bases agree with TRBD1. V was pared by 7 bases and J by 4 bases, with 12 bases of the junction left unmatched. This CDR3 is built from 15 residues. Germline loops: CDR1 MNHGY, CDR2 SAAAGT. CDR3 nucleotides: TGTGCCAGCACCCTAGAGGAAGGGGGCGGCTATGGCTACACCTTC. This sequence encodes CASTLEEGGGYGYTF.

The chain carries TRBV29-1 and TRBJ2-3, with D maybe TRBD2 (5 bases). Looked up from germline, CDR1 is SQVTM and CDR2 is ANQGSEA. Between the trimmed V and J ends, which lost 1 base and 5 bases, there was a span of 10 bases. CDR3 length: 13 amino acids. CDR3: CSVEGEEGDTQYF. In DNA, the CDR3 is TGCAGCGTTGAAGGAGAAGAGGGAGATACGCAGTATTTT.

V usage is TRBV9 and J usage is TRBJ2-7, with D unresolved. V lost 5 bases and J 6 bases, leaving 18 bases between the germline ends. The germline CDR1 and CDR2 sequences are SGDLS and YYNGEE. This CDR3 region has 14 residues. In DNA, the CDR3 is TGTGCCAGCAGTGAATCTCTCATTTATTGCGAGCAGTACTTC. It is translated as CASSESLIYCEQYF.

About this clone: No DNA is shown, since the ends of the CDR3 on it are uncertain; the CDR3 is the one TCRdb lists. This sequence joins TRBV9 and TRBJ2-1; TRBD2, the D gene given by the table, was not confirmed from the DNA. With termini counted, the CDR3 has 12 amino acids. Germline V gene lookup returns CDR1 SGDLS and CDR2 YYNGEE. This CDR3 reads CASSVGGGIKFF.

The chain uses TRBV12-5 and TRBJ1-2, with D perhaps TRBD1 (6 bases). CDR1 is LGHNT, CDR2 FRNRAP, per germline. CDR3 length equals 13 residues. Trimming stripped 6 bases from V and 2 bases from J, with 10 bases between. In DNA form, the CDR3 reads TGTGCTAGTGGGGACAGTATGAACTATGGCTACACCTTC. The encoded protein is CASGDSMNYGYTF.

The chain joins TRBV6-7 to TRBJ1-1; a weak D match, TRBD1 (5 bases). TRBV6-7 is recorded as an ORF, its role being uncertain. Between the trimmed V and J ends, which lost 5 bases and 5 bases, there was a span of 12 bases. The CDR3 covers 13 residues. The CDR3 reads CASSEAGGTEAFF. CDR3 coding DNA: TGTGCCAGCAGTGAAGCGGGGGGGACTGAAGCTTTCTTT.

This clone showed up just once. The sample holds other DNA sequences that translate to the same CDR3. The rearrangement uses TRBV19 and TRBJ1-1, with 9 positions matching TRBD1. V lost 7 bases to trimming and J lost 2 bases; unmatched junction nucleotides: 2. Per the germline V gene, CDR1 is LNHDA and CDR2 is SQIVND (reference sequence). CDR3 length equals 13 residues. In nucleotides, the CDR3 is TGTGCCAGTAACAGGGGGCGAAACACTGAAGCTTTCTTT. Protein sequence: CASNRGRNTEAFF.

This chain joins TRBV30 and TRBJ1-2, with a tentative D call TRBD1 (6 bases). Germline CDR1 GTSNPN, CDR2 SVGIG (reference sequence). Trimming took 4 bases from V and 1 from J, leaving 13 bases between them. This CDR3 has 14 residues. In DNA, the CDR3 is TGTGCCTGGACTCAGGGGACTTTTAACTATGGCTACACCTTC. Residues: CAWTQGTFNYGYTF.

A few counts support this clone. The genes are TRBV9 and TRBJ2-2, with D maybe TRBD2 (5 bases). The CDR3 is 14 residues long. V lost 7 bases and J lost 4, with 14 bases in between. Germline lookup yields CDR1 SGDLS and CDR2 YYNGEE. CDR3 protein: CASRRGWGTGELFF. In nucleotides, the CDR3 is TGTGCCAGCCGACGGGGATGGGGCACCGGGGAGCTGTTTTTT.

This clone has more than one count but fewer than ten. The V gene is TRBV4-1, the J gene TRBJ2-7, with 8 bases identical to TRBD1. The CDR3 extends over 14 amino acids. Germline assignment: CDR1 MGHRA and CDR2 YSYEKL. The ends lost 2 bases at V and 6 bases at J; junction bases unmatched: 6. CDR3 DNA: TGCGCCAGCAGCCAACAGGGGGCGATTGGCGAGCAGTACTTC. As protein: CASSQQGAIGEQYF.

This clone counts as medium-sized. The chain recombines TRBV11-3 with TRBJ2-5; 7 positions agree with TRBD1. The V gene end was trimmed by 3 bases and the J gene end by 5 bases; junction bases not matched to a gene: 9. Germline V gene sequence: CDR1 SGHNT, CDR2 YENEEA. The CDR3 has 15 residues. CDR3 sequence (DNA): TGTGCCAGCAGCTTGGCAGGGGGATTGGTGGAGACCCAGTACTTC. The encoded protein is CASSLAGGLVETQYF.

The chain uses TRBV29-1 and TRBJ2-2; D ambiguous. The CDR3 spans 15 residues. Germline V lookup: CDR1 SQVTM, CDR2 ANQGSEA. The ends were cut back, 7 bases at V and 1 base at J, with 16 bases in the middle. The CDR3 region is CSAPLRTKNTGELFF. The CDR3 DNA reads TGCAGCGCCCCCCTCAGGACGAAGAACACCGGGGAGCTGTTTTTT.

This clone has just a few counts. The V call is TRBV30, the J call TRBJ2-7, with 8 bases fitting TRBD1. Germline-derived CDR1 and CDR2 are GTSNPN and SVGIG (reference sequence). V lost 3 bases to trimming and J lost 7 bases; unmatched junction nucleotides: 5. The CDR3 is 12 amino acids. This CDR3 reads CAWSPGQGEQYF. The DNA for the CDR3 is TGTGCCTGGAGCCCCGGACAGGGTGAGCAGTACTTC. Drawing the rest from reference TRBV30 and TRBJ2-7, the complete variable domain is SQTIHQWPATLVQPVGSPLSLECTVEGTSNPNLYWYRQAAGRGLQLLFYSVGIGQISSEVPQNLSASRPQDRQFILSSKKLLLSDSGFYLCAWSPGQGEQYFGPGTRLTVT.